This T cell receptor (beta chain) is drawn from a study of T cells in Graves' hyperthyroidism and ophthalmopathy. Across the whole study: Peripheral blood was acquired at first diagnosis, ahead of any therapy whatsoever.

At least ten counts were recorded for this clonotype. Its specificity is not known. On the basis of clinical symptoms, serum thyroxine and TRAb, thyroid ultrasound and orbital computed tomography, diagnoses were made. Out of 10 ml of fresh peripheral blood came the PBMCs. Looked up from germline, CDR1 is DFQATT and CDR2 is SNEGSKA (reference sequence). V lost 1 base, J lost 4 bases, and 8 bases lay in between. This CDR3 has 13 residues. Study results and caveats: The model identified upcoming ophthalmopathy a median approximately seven months ahead of onset.

Amplification targeted TCR beta CDR3 regions from RNA transcripts. The study used the HTBI primer set for a first-round RT-PCR of the TCR CDR3. MiXCR, run by TCRdb on the multiplex PCR reads, gives a single entry per CDR3 protein. There are around 600,000 distinct CDR3 sequences in the sample; about 15% occur only once, and under 15% lies in the top ten. V usage is TRBV20-1 and J usage is TRBJ2-1, with no clear D. The sample was blood. The TCR was taken from a woman between 50 and 59 years old with Graves' ophthalmopathy. The CDR3 sequence: CSARGLLYNEQFF. As DNA, the CDR3 is TGCAGTGCTAGAGGACTGCTATACAATGAGCAGTTCTTC.